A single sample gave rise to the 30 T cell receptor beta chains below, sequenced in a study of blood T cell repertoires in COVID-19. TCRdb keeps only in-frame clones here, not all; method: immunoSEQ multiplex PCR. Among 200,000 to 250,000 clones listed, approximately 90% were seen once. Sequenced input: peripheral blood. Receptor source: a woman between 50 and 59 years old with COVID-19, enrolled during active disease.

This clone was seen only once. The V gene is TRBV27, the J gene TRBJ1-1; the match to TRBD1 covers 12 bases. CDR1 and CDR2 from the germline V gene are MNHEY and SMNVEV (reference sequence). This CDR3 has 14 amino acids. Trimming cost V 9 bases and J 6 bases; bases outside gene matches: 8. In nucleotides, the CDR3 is TGTGCCAGTCGCCGGGGACAGGGGGCCTCTGAAGCTTTCTTT. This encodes CASRRGQGASEAFF.

The chain's CDR3 is CASRRATGELFF. In DNA, the CDR3 is TGTGCCAGCAGGAGAGCCACCGGGGAGCTGTTTTTT. The chain uses TRBV6-5 and TRBJ2-2; D gene ambiguous. Looked up from germline, CDR1 is MNHEY and CDR2 is SVGAGI. The CDR3 runs 12 residues. Trimming took 6 bases from V and 4 from J, leaving 6 bases between them.

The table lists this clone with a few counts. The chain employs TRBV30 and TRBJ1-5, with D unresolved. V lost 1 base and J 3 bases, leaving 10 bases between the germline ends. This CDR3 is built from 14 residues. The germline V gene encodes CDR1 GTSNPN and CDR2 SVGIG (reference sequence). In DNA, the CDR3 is TGTGCCTGGAGTGGGGGAGGGCCCAATCAGCCCCAGCATTTT. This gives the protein CAWSGGGPNQPQHF.

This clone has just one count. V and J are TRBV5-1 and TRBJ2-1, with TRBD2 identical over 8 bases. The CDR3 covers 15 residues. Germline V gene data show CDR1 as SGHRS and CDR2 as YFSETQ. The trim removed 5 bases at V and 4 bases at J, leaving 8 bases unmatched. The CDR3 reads CASSSGGASYNEQFF. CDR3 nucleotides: TGCGCCAGCAGTTCCGGGGGGGCCAGTTACAATGAGCAGTTCTTC.

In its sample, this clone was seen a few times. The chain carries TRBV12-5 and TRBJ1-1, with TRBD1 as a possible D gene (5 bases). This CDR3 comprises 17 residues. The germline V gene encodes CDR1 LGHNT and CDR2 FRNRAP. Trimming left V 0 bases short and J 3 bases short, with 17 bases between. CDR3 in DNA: TGTGCTAGTGGTTTGGTCCTCGGGGGTCGGAGGGACACTGAAGCTTTCTTT. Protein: CASGLVLGGRRDTEAFF.

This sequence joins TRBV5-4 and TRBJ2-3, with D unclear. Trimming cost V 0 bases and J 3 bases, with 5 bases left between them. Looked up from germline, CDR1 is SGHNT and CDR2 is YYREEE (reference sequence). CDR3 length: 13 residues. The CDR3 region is CASSLAPTDTQYF. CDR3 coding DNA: TGTGCCAGCAGCTTGGCCCCTACAGATACGCAGTATTTT.

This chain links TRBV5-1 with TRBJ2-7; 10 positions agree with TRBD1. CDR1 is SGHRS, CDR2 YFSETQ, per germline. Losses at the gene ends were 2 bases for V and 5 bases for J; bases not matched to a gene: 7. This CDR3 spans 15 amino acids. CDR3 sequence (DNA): TGCGCCAGCAGCTTTGAGACAGGGGGCCCCAACGAGCAGTACGTC. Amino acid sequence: CASSFETGGPNEQYV.

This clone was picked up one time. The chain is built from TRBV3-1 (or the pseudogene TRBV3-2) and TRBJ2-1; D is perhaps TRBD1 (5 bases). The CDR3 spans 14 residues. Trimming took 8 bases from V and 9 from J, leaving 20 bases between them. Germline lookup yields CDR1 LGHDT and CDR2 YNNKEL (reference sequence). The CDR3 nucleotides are TGTGCCAGCTGGACCGGCCCTTGGACAATTGAGCAGTTCTTC. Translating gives CASWTGPWTIEQFF.

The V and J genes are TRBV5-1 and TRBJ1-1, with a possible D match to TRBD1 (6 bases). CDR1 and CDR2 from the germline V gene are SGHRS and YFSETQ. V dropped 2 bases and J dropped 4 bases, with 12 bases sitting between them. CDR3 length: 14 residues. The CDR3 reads CASSFLGAGTEAFF. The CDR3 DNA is TGCGCCAGCAGCTTTTTGGGGGCTGGCACTGAAGCTTTCTTT.

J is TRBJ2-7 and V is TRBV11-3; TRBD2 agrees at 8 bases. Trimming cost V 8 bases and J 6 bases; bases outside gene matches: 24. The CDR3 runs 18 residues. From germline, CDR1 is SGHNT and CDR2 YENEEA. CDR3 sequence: CASSSLYSRGGHLGEQYV. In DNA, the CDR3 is TGTGCCAGCTCTTCCCTTTACTCCCGGGGGGGCCATCTGGGCGAGCAGTACGTC.

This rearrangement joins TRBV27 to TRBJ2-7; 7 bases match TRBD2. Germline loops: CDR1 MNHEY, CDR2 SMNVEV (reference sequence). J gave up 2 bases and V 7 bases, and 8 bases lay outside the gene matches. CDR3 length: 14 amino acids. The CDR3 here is CASNGGNSPYEQYF. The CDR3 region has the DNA TGTGCCAGCAACGGGGGGAACAGCCCCTACGAGCAGTACTTC.

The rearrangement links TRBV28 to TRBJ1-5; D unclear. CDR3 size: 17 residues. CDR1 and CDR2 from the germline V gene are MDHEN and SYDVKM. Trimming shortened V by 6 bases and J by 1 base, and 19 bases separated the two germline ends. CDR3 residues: CASSPTGSLSSNQPQHF. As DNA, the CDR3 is TGTGCCAGCAGCCCAACGGGGAGCCTTTCGAGCAATCAGCCCCAGCATTTT.

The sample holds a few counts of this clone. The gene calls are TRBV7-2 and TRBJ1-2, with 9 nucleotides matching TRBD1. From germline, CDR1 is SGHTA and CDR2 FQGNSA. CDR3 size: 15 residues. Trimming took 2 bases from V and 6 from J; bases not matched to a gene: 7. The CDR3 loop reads CASSLLSTGGDGYTF. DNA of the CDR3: TGTGCCAGCAGCTTATTGAGCACAGGGGGCGATGGCTACACCTTC.

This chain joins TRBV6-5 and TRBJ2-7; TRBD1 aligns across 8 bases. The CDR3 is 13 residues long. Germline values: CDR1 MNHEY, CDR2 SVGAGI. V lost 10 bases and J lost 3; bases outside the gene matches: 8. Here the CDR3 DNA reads TGTGCCACAAAGGACAGGGCTCTCTACGAGCAGTACTTC. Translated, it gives CATKDRALYEQYF.

CDR3 residues: CATRQRLRGPTDTQYF. CDR3 coding DNA: TGTGCCACCAGACAACGCTTACGCGGTCCCACAGATACGCAGTATTTT. This rearrangement joins TRBV15 to TRBJ2-3; D remains unclear. V was cut by 6 bases and J by 2 bases, with 18 bases left in between. The CDR3 spans 16 residues. The germline gives CDR1 LNHNV, CDR2 YYDKDF (reference sequence).

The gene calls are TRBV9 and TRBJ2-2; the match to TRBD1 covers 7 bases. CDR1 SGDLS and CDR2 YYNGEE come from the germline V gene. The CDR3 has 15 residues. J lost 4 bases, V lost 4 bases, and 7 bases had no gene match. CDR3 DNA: TGTGCCAGCAGCCCAACGGGACAGATCACCGGGGAGCTGTTTTTT. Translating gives CASSPTGQITGELFF.

CDR3 sequence reads: CASGDRGWDYGYTF. The CDR3 nucleotides are TGTGCCAGTGGGGACAGGGGCTGGGACTATGGCTACACCTTC. The rearrangement uses TRBV19 and TRBJ1-2; 10 bases agree with TRBD1. Germline V gene sequence: CDR1 LNHDA, CDR2 SQIVND (reference sequence). V trimming: 8 bases; J trimming: 3 bases; junction bases outside the gene matches: 6. CDR3 length: 14 residues.

The CDR3 reads CASSTDRYSDVDTQYF. CDR3 DNA: TGTGCCAGCAGTACGGACCGGTATAGCGATGTAGATACGCAGTATTTT. The chain has TRBV6-7 and TRBJ2-3; maybe TRBD2 (5 bases). TRBV6-7 is marked as an open reading frame, function uncertain. With 5 bases removed from V and 5 bases from J, the gap between germline ends came to 20 bases. The CDR3 is 16 residues long.

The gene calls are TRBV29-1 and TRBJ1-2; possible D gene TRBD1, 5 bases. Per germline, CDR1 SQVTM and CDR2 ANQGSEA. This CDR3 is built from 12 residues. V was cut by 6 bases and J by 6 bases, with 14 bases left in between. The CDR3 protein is CSVTPRGDGYTF. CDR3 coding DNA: TGCAGCGTCACCCCGCGGGGGGATGGCTACACCTTC.

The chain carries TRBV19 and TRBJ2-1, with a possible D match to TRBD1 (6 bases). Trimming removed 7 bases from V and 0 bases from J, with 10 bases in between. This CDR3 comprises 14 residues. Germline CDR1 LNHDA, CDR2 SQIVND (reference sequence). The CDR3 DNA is TGTGCCAGTAAGGACAGTAGCTCCTACAATGAGCAGTTCTTC. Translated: CASKDSSSYNEQFF.

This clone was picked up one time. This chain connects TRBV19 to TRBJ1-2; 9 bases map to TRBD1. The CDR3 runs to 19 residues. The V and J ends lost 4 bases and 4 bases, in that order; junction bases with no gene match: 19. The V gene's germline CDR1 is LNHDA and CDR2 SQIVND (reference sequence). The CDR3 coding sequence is TGTGCCAGTAGTACGTCTTGGACAGGGGCCTTGAAGGGGACCTATGGCTACACCTTC. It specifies CASSTSWTGALKGTYGYTF.

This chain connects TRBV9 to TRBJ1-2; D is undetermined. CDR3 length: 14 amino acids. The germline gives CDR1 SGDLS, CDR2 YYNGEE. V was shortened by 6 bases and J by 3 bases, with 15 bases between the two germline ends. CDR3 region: CASTRTETDYGYTF. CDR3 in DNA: TGTGCCAGCACCCGAACCGAAACTGACTATGGCTACACCTTC.

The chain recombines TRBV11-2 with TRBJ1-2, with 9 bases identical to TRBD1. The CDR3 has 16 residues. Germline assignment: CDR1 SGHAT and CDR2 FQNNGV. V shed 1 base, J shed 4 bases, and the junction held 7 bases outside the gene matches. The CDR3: CASSLAGQGGSYGYTF. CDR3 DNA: TGTGCCAGCAGCTTAGCGGGACAGGGTGGGAGCTATGGCTACACCTTC.

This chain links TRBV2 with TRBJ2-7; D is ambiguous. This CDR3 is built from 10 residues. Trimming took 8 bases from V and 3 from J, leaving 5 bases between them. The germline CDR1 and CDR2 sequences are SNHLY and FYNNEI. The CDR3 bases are TGTGCCAGCGGCCACTACGAGCAGTACGTC. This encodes CASGHYEQYV.

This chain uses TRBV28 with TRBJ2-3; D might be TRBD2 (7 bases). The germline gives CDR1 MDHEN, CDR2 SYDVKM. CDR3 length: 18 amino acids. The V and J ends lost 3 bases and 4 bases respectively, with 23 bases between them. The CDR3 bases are TGTGCCAGCAGTTTCTTGGGCCCGGGGGGCCTGATGGCAGATACGCAGTATTTT. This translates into CASSFLGPGGLMADTQYF.

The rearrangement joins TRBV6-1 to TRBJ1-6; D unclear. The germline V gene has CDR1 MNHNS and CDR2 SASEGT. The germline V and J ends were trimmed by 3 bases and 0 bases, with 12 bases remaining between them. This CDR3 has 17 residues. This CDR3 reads CASSEGFPSSYNSPLHF. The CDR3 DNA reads TGTGCCAGCAGTGAGGGCTTTCCGAGCTCCTATAATTCACCCCTCCACTTT.

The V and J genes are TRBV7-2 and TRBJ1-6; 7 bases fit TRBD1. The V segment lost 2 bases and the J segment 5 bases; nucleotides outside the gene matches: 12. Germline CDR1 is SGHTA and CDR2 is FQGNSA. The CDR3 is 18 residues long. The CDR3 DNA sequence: TGTGCCAGCAGCTTAAGCGGAGGCGACAGGGCGAATAATTCACCCCTCCACTTT. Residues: CASSLSGGDRANNSPLHF.

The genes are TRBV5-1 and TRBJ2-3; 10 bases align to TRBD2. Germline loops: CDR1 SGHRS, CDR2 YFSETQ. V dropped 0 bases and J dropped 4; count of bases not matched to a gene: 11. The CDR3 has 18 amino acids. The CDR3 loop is CASSLGYLGSGGPDTQYF. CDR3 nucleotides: TGCGCCAGCAGCTTGGGCTACTTGGGTAGCGGGGGGCCAGATACGCAGTATTTT.

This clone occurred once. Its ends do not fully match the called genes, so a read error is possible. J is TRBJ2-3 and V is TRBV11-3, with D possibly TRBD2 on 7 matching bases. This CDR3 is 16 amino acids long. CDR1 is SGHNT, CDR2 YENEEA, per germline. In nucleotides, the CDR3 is TGTGCCAGCAGCCTAGATTCGGGGGGCCTCACAGATACGCAGTATTTT. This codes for CASSLDSGGLTDTQYF.

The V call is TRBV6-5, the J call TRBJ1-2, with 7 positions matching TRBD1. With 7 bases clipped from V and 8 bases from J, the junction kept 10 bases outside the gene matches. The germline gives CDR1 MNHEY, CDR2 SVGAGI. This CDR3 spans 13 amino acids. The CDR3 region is CASNGRGSSGYTF. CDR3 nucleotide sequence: TGTGCCAGCAACGGCAGGGGGAGTTCGGGCTACACCTTC.